This TCR beta chain originates from a study of T cell changes during pregnancy in multiple sclerosis. Libraries were prepared by immunoSEQ multiplex PCR; TCRdb keeps only in-frame clonotypes and omits some of them. The sample contains about 46,000 clones, 90% to 95% of which appear only once. The germline V gene encodes CDR1 SGDLS and CDR2 YYNGEE. This CDR3 has 13 residues. V was shortened by 3 bases and J by 0 bases, with 6 bases between the two germline ends. In its sample, this clone was seen once. The clonotype was recovered from a female donor with multiple sclerosis, enrolled in a pregnancy study. The chain couples TRBV9 to TRBJ1-1; a possible D gene is TRBD1 (6 bases). Here the sequenced sample was CD8+ T cells from peripheral blood mononuclear cells, taken after pregnancy. The CDR3 protein is CASSDRVNTEAFF. As DNA, the CDR3 is TGTGCCAGCAGCGACAGGGTGAACACTGAAGCTTTCTTT.